This T cell receptor beta chain was sequenced for a study of blood T cell repertoires in COVID-19. In the study overall: There were acute and convalescent COVID-19 samples, and they came from the United States, Italy and Spain.

With 9 bases removed from V and 3 bases from J, the gap between germline ends came to 15 bases. From germline, CDR1 is MNHEY and CDR2 SVGAGI. There are 14 residues in the CDR3. Sequencing used immunoSEQ multiplex PCR; TCRdb keeps in-frame clones, though not all of them. Among some 100,000 clones listed, about 86% were seen once. The gene calls are TRBV6-5 and TRBJ2-1, with D tentatively TRBD1 (5 bases). The TCR originated in a woman in her 70s with acute or convalescent COVID-19. Specimen: peripheral blood. Here the CDR3 DNA reads TGTGCCAGTTCATTGGGGCAGGGCTACAATGAGCAGTTCTTC. It specifies CASSLGQGYNEQFF.